This record looks at one TCR beta chain sequence and its context. The antigen is not known. Using a J-beta primer mix together with a sample-barcoded 5' primer, a second PCR was run for about 7 to 12 cycles. TCRdb recomputed calls from the 5' RACE reads with MiXCR, one row per CDR3 protein. The profile shows under 2,000,000 distinct CDR3 sequences, about 50% of them singletons. V gave up 2 bases and J gave up 8 bases, with 19 bases separating them. The CDR3 is 15 amino acids. Germline loops: CDR1 DFQATT, CDR2 SNEGSKA (reference sequence). This record comes from a study of blood T cells in healthy people across ages. Study-wide results and caveats: Naive T cell percentage and TCR beta diversity correlated strongly.

Sample donors were healthy Caucasian individuals that came from Russia, aged 6 to 90. In each sample, at least 7 million PBMCs were isolated. This sequence was found in a woman in her thirties or forties in good health. Source material: blood. V gene TRBV20-1 combines with J gene TRBJ2-4; TRBD1 might be the D (6 bases). DNA for the CDR3: TGCAGTGCTAGAAACCGTCAGGGGCCCCGGGACATTCAGTACTTC. Residues: CSARNRQGPRDIQYF.